This entry lists 18 T cell receptor beta chains sequenced from one sample in a study of blood T cell repertoires in COVID-19. Data came from immunoSEQ multiplex PCR; TCRdb stores just in-frame clones and leaves some out. The sample contains 130,000 or so clones, roughly 82% of which appear only once. Sequencing was done on a sample of peripheral blood. All receptors come from a human donor in a cohort sampled during active COVID-19.

CDR3 DNA sequence: TGTGCCAGCAGTCTAGCGACAGGGGGCTACGAGCAGTACTTC. Protein sequence: CASSLATGGYEQYF. The chain combines TRBV27 with TRBJ2-7; TRBD1 aligns across 9 bases. Per the germline V gene, CDR1 is MNHEY and CDR2 is SMNVEV (reference sequence). This CDR3 contains 14 residues. Germline trimming cut 5 bases from V and 3 bases from J; bases unmatched to any gene: 5.

The chain employs TRBV2 and TRBJ1-6, with D hard to call. V was trimmed by 5 bases and J by 9 bases, leaving 14 bases between them. Germline V gene sequence: CDR1 SNHLY, CDR2 FYNNEI. The CDR3 spans 14 residues. CDR3 sequence: CASSYLQSPSPLHF. CDR3 coding DNA: TGTGCCAGCAGTTATCTTCAGTCTCCTTCACCCCTCCACTTT.

This chain connects TRBV7-2 to TRBJ1-2, with 9 bases identical to TRBD1. CDR3 length: 15 amino acids. Unmatched junction bases numbered 8, after V lost 5 bases and J lost 4 bases. Germline V lookup: CDR1 SGHTA, CDR2 FQGNSA. CDR3 region: CASSPPRGQGYGYTF. CDR3 coding DNA: TGTGCCAGCAGCCCTCCGAGGGGACAGGGCTATGGCTACACCTTC.

J is TRBJ2-5 and V is TRBV3-1 (or the pseudogene TRBV3-2), with TRBD2 matching 10 bases. The germline CDR1 and CDR2 sequences are LGHDT and YNNKEL (reference sequence). The CDR3 contains 15 residues. After removal of 6 bases from V and 5 bases from J, the junction contained 9 bases not matched to a gene. CDR3 amino acids: CASRNSGGTWETQYF. The CDR3 coding sequence is TGTGCCAGCAGAAATAGCGGGGGGACGTGGGAGACCCAGTACTTC.

Remarks on this clone: The DNA is left out, because the CDR3 cannot be placed on it with certainty; the CDR3 is given as TCRdb lists it. J is TRBJ1-5 and V is TRBV21-1; TRBD1 is taken as the D call from the table, unchecked against the DNA. TRBV21-1 is a pseudogene. The CDR3 length equals 17 residues, ends included. The CDR3 protein is CASSKKGFGQGNQPQHF.

This clone was observed a few times. V gene TRBV28 combines with J gene TRBJ1-6; 7 nucleotides match TRBD1. The length of the CDR3 is 16 residues. Unmatched junction bases numbered 12, after V lost 6 bases and J lost 7 bases. Germline loops: CDR1 MDHEN, CDR2 SYDVKM. In nucleotides, the CDR3 is TGTGCCAGCAGCCCCATTGGACAGGTTCTAAATTCACCCCTCCACTTT. Protein: CASSPIGQVLNSPLHF.

The chain is built from TRBV28 and TRBJ1-5; D is uncertain. Germline assignment: CDR1 MDHEN and CDR2 SYDVKM. This CDR3 region has 13 residues. Trimming stripped 6 bases from V and 4 bases from J, with 10 bases between. CDR3 loop: CASRWTGNQPQHF. For the CDR3, the DNA is TGTGCCAGCAGATGGACGGGAAATCAGCCCCAGCATTTT.

V usage is TRBV7-9 and J usage is TRBJ2-1; 12 bases agree with TRBD2. Losses at the gene ends were 8 bases for V and 4 bases for J; bases not matched to a gene: 9. The CDR3 is 16 amino acids. Looked up from germline, CDR1 is SEHNR and CDR2 is FQNEAQ (reference sequence). The CDR3 DNA is TGTGCCAGCGGTAGATCTAGCGGGGGGGCGTACAATGAGCAGTTCTTC. This translates into CASGRSSGGAYNEQFF.

V and J are TRBV7-2 and TRBJ1-4; no firm D call. The CDR3 runs to 15 residues. Germline V gene sequence: CDR1 SGHTA, CDR2 FQGNSA. Trimming took off 2 bases at V and 0 bases at J, with 7 bases between the two ends. CDR3 sequence: CASSLLAATNEKLFF. CDR3 sequence (DNA): TGTGCCAGCAGCTTATTAGCAGCAACTAATGAAAAACTGTTTTTT. The full variable domain, with the rest looked up from reference TRBV7-2 and TRBJ1-4, is GAGVSQSPSNKVTEKGKDVELRCDPISGHTALYWYRQSLGQGLEFLIYFQGNSAPDKSGLPSDRFSAERTGGSVSTLTIQRTQQEDSAVYLCASSLLAATNEKLFFGSGTQLSVL.

The V gene is TRBV6-5, the J gene TRBJ2-1, with a tentative D call TRBD2 (5 bases). The CDR3 consists of 15 residues. Germline values: CDR1 MNHEY, CDR2 SVGAGI. The V gene lost 5 bases and the J gene lost 0 bases, with 11 bases spanning the gap. The CDR3 DNA reads TGTGCCAGCAGTCTGCAGCGGAGCTCCTACAATGAGCAGTTCTTC. Translated: CASSLQRSSYNEQFF.

This clone was observed a few times. This sequence joins TRBV29-1 and TRBJ2-7; D unresolved. Trimming took 4 bases from V and 0 from J, leaving 13 bases between them. The germline gives CDR1 SQVTM, CDR2 ANQGSEA. The CDR3 spans 14 residues. The CDR3 is CSVGYYPHSYEQYF. CDR3 sequence (DNA): TGCAGCGTTGGGTACTACCCTCACTCCTACGAGCAGTACTTC.

The V call is TRBV28, the J call TRBJ2-2; 7 bases agree with TRBD1. The junction had 9 bases not matched to a gene; V was cut back by 3 bases and J by 5 bases. CDR1 is MDHEN and CDR2 is SYDVKM in the germline V gene. The CDR3 totals 16 residues. CDR3 DNA: TGTGCCAGCAGTTTTGCCTACAGGGGATGGACCGGGGAGCTGTTTTTT. Protein: CASSFAYRGWTGELFF.

This clone has only a few counts. The V gene is TRBV6-1, the J gene TRBJ2-7; D is uncertain. Per germline, CDR1 MNHNS and CDR2 SASEGT. V was cut by 1 base and J by 6 bases, with 10 bases left in between. The CDR3 runs 13 residues. The CDR3 loop is CASSEVRVGEQYF. In DNA, the CDR3 is TGTGCCAGCAGTGAAGTACGGGTGGGCGAGCAGTACTTC.

The J gene is TRBJ1-1, the V gene TRBV18; D is possibly TRBD1 (5 bases). Trimming removed 1 base at V and 7 bases at J, with 10 bases between. CDR1 KGHSH and CDR2 LQKENI come from the germline V gene. The CDR3 is 13 amino acids. CDR3 coding DNA: TGTGCCAGCTCACCACGACAAGGGGATGAAGCTTTCTTT. Translating it yields CASSPRQGDEAFF.

This chain uses TRBV10-2 with TRBJ1-5; 9 bases line up with TRBD1. Germline V lookup: CDR1 WSHSY, CDR2 SAAADI. Trimming took 7 bases from V and 4 from J; bases not matched to a gene: 5. The CDR3 sequence is 14 residues long. CDR3 residues: CASKQGAGNQPQHF. The CDR3 bases are TGCGCCAGCAAACAGGGGGCGGGTAATCAGCCCCAGCATTTT.

In its sample, this clone was seen a few times. The CDR3 is CAISASGGANNEQFF. CDR3 DNA sequence: TGTGCCATCAGTGCCAGCGGGGGGGCCAACAATGAGCAGTTCTTC. This chain connects TRBV10-3 to TRBJ2-1; 10 bases match TRBD2. V was pared by 4 bases and J by 5 bases, with 5 bases of the junction left unmatched. The CDR3 loop spans 15 amino acids. From germline, CDR1 is ENHRY and CDR2 SYGVKD.

The rearrangement uses TRBV5-5 and TRBJ1-2; D might be TRBD1 (6 bases). The CDR3 sequence is 15 residues long. V lost 5 bases and J 0 bases, leaving 14 bases between the germline ends. Germline V gene data show CDR1 as SGHKS and CDR2 as YYEKEE (reference sequence). CDR3 nucleotide sequence: TGTGCCAGCAGGGGGGGGCCAGGGACTAACTATGGCTACACCTTC. Its protein is CASRGGPGTNYGYTF.

A single count supports this clone. The rearrangement joins TRBV5-1 to TRBJ1-2, with no clear D. There are 13 residues in the CDR3. Germline V gene sequence: CDR1 SGHRS, CDR2 YFSETQ. Trimming removed 0 bases at V and 8 bases at J, with 11 bases between. CDR3 region: CASSLAPTGGYTF. The CDR3 region has the DNA TGCGCCAGCAGCTTGGCCCCGACCGGGGGCTACACCTTC.